These T cell receptor beta chains were read from a single sample in a study of high-grade serous ovarian cancer treatment subgroups. Profiling relied on immunoSEQ multiplex PCR, and the TCRdb table lists in-frame clones only, not all of them. The table has under 11,000 clones, more than 65% seen once. The sample was tumor tissue. These receptors were collected from a human donor with high-grade serous ovarian cancer. CDR3s include the opening cysteine and the closing phenylalanine or tryptophan. A D gene is named only where the DNA matches it firmly. Expanded clones get a size class; other rows say once, few or many, or leave the size out.

clone size,D gene,V gene,J gene,CDR3 protein,CDR3 DNA
.,.,TRBV7-9,TRBJ1-1,CASSFTVNTEAFF,TGTGCCAGCAGCTTTACAGTGAACACTGAAGCTTTCTTT
.,.,TRBV6-1,TRBJ2-2,CASSPDRRSGELFF,TGTGCCAGCAGTCCGGACAGACGGTCAGGGGAGCTGTTTTTT
few,TRBD1,TRBV10-3,TRBJ2-3,CATTMGQSTDTQYF,TGTGCCACCACGATGGGACAGTCTACAGATACGCAGTATTTT
.,.,TRBV19,TRBJ1-5,CASSLTDLNSNQPQHF,TGTGCCAGTAGTTTGACGGATCTGAATAGCAATCAGCCCCAGCATTTT
few,TRBD1,TRBV5-4,TRBJ1-2,CASSFVRGQGYGYTF,TGTGCCAGCAGCTTTGTTAGGGGGCAGGGCTATGGCTACACCTTC
once,TRBD1,TRBV6-5,TRBJ2-5,CASTSGQGRFETQYF,TGTGCCAGCACCTCCGGACAGGGGAGGTTTGAGACCCAGTACTTC
few,.,TRBV6-5,TRBJ2-2,CASSYGKLNTGELFF,TGTGCCAGCAGTTACGGGAAACTGAACACCGGGGAGCTGTTTTTT
few,.,TRBV18,TRBJ1-5,CASSAGIDQPQHF,TGTGCCAGCTCCGCGGGGATTGATCAGCCCCAGCATTTT
medium-sized,.,TRBV18,TRBJ1-6,CASSPAGRINSPLHF,TGTGCCAGCTCACCCGCGGGACGGATTAATTCACCCCTCCACTTT
few,.,TRBV30,TRBJ1-2,CAWRKDAYGYTF,TGTGCCTGGAGGAAGGACGCGTATGGCTACACCTTC
once,.,TRBV2,TRBJ1-5,CASRKQAEPAIYSNQPQHF,TGTGCCAGCAGGAAACAGGCCGAGCCCGCAATATATAGCAATCAGCCCCAGCATTTT
.,TRBD1,TRBV28,TRBJ2-5,CASSSGTVKETQYF,TGTGCCAGCAGCTCTGGGACAGTAAAAGAGACCCAGTACTTC
.,TRBD2,TRBV7-3,TRBJ2-3,CASSLGTSGDTQYF,TGTGCCAGCAGCTTGGGAACTAGCGGAGATACGCAGTATTTT
.,.,TRBV7-2,TRBJ2-5,CASSLGFIETQYF,TGTGCCAGCAGCTTAGGCTTCATCGAGACCCAGTACTTC
.,.,TRBV19,TRBJ1-2,CASSKGQVNNYGYTF,TGTGCCAGTAGTAAGGGTCAGGTTAACAACTATGGCTACACCTTC
.,.,TRBV6-1,TRBJ2-1,CASDYFGEQFF,TGTGCCAGCGATTACTTCGGAGAGCAGTTCTTC
.,TRBD2,TRBV19,TRBJ2-2,CASASGIGTGELFF,TGTGCCAGTGCTAGCGGGATAGGGACCGGGGAGCTGTTTTTT
.,.,TRBV7-2,TRBJ2-1,CASSLVGNYNEQFF,TGTGCCAGCAGCTTAGTCGGCAATTACAATGAGCAGTTCTTC
.,TRBD2,TRBV7-9,TRBJ2-1,CASSHPGLVVFF,TGTGCCAGCAGCCACCCGGGACTAGTGGTGTTCTTC
.,.,TRBV4-3,TRBJ2-7,CASSHPLDGETAYEQYF,TGCGCCAGCAGCCATCCTCTAGACGGGGAGACAGCCTACGAGCAGTACTTC
.,TRBD2,TRBV7-2,TRBJ2-7,CASSLTGLAGVWQYF,TGTGCCAGCAGCTTAACGGGACTAGCGGGAGTTTGGCAGTACTTC
.,.,TRBV5-6,TRBJ1-3,CASSLDSGTTIYF,TGTGCCAGCAGCTTGGACTCTGGAACCACCATATATTTT
few,.,TRBV4-3,TRBJ2-6,CASSRELGSGANVLTF,TGCGCCAGCAGCCGCGAGTTAGGCTCTGGGGCCAACGTCCTGACTTTC
.,TRBD1,TRBV7-9,TRBJ1-4,CASSLVGTGVVLNEKLFF,TGTGCCAGCAGCTTAGTTGGGACAGGAGTTGTTCTTAATGAAAAACTGTTTTTT
.,TRBD2,TRBV14,TRBJ2-3,CASSQWMLSGRAGDTQYF,TGTGCCAGCAGCCAATGGATGCTGAGCGGGAGGGCCGGAGATACGCAGTATTTT
.,.,TRBV1,TRBJ2-2,CTSSHTLDNTGELFF,TGCACCAGCAGCCATACTCTGGATAACACCGGGGAGCTGTTTTTT
once,TRBD1,TRBV29-1,TRBJ2-7,CSVGERTGTGTYEQYF,TGCAGCGTTGGCGAGAGGACCGGGACAGGGACGTACGAGCAGTACTTC
.,.,TRBV2,TRBJ2-1,CASTGPQFF,TGTGCCAGCACGGGCCCTCAGTTCTTC
.,TRBD2,TRBV28,TRBJ2-5,CASSLRAGVQETQYF,TGTGCCAGCAGTTTGAGGGCGGGAGTGCAAGAGACCCAGTACTTC